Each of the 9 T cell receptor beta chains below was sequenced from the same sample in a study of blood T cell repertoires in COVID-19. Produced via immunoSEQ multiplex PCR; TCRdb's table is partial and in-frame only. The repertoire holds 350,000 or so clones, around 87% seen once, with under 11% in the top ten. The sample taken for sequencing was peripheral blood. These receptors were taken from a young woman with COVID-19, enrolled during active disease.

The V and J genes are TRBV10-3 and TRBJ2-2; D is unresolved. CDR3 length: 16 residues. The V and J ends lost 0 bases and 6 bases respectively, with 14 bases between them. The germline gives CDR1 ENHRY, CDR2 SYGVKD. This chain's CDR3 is CAISESLKVSAGELFF. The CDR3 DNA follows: TGTGCCATCAGTGAGTCCTTAAAAGTGAGTGCCGGGGAGCTGTTTTTT.

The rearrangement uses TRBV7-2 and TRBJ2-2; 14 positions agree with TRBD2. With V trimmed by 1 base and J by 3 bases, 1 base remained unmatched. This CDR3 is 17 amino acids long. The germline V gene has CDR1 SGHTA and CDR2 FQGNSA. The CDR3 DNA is TGTGCCAGCAGCTTAGTGGGACTAGCGGGAGACACCGGGGAGCTGTTTTTT. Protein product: CASSLVGLAGDTGELFF.

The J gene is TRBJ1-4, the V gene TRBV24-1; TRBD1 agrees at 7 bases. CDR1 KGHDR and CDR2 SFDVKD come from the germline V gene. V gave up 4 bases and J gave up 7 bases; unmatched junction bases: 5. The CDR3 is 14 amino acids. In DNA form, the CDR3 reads TGTGCCACCAGTGACAGGGGGGTTGGTGAAAAACTGTTTTTT. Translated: CATSDRGVGEKLFF.

The CDR3 region is CASRVEGGRTDTQYF. CDR3 coding DNA: TGTGCCAGCCGAGTTGAGGGCGGTCGCACAGATACGCAGTATTTT. The V and J genes are TRBV6-5 and TRBJ2-3; maybe TRBD2 (5 bases). The CDR3 contains 15 residues. Trimming left V 8 bases short and J 1 base short, with 16 bases between. CDR1 is MNHEY, CDR2 SVGAGI, per germline.

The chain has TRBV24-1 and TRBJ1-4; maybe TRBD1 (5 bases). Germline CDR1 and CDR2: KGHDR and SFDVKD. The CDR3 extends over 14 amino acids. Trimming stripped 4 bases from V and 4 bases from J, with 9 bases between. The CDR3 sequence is CATSERGNNEKLFF. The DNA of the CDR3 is TGTGCCACCAGTGAGCGGGGCAATAATGAAAAACTGTTTTTT.

The CDR3 DNA reads TGTGCCAGCAGCTTGAGGGATAACGCCTACAATGAGCAGTTCTTC. Translating gives CASSLRDNAYNEQFF. The V call is TRBV7-2, the J call TRBJ2-1; D is perhaps TRBD2 (5 bases). Germline assignment: CDR1 SGHTA and CDR2 FQGNSA. The CDR3 has 15 amino acids. Trimming cost V 3 bases and J 2 bases, with 11 bases left between them. Variable domain in full (rest from reference TRBV7-2 and TRBJ2-1): GAGVSQSPSNKVTEKGKDVELRCDPISGHTALYWYRQSLGQGLEFLIYFQGNSAPDKSGLPSDRFSAERTGGSVSTLTIQRTQQEDSAVYLCASSLRDNAYNEQFFGPGTRLTVL.

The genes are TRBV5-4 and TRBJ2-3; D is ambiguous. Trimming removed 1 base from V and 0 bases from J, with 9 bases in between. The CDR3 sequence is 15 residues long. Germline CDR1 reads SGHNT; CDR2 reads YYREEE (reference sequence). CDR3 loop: CASSLQRASTDTQYF. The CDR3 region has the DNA TGTGCCAGCAGCTTGCAGCGCGCTAGCACAGATACGCAGTATTTT.

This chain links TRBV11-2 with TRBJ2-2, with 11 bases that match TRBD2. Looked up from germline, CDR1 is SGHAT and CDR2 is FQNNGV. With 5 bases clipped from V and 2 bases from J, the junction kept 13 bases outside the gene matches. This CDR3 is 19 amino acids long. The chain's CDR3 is CASSHPRISGRANTGELFF. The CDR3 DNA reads TGTGCCAGCAGCCACCCCCGGATTAGCGGGAGGGCCAACACCGGGGAGCTGTTTTTT.

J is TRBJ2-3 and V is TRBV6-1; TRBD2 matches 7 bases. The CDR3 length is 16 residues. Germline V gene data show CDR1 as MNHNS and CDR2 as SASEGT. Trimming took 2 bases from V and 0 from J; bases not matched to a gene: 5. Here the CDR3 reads CASSERERGSTDTQYF. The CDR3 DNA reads TGTGCCAGCAGTGAACGAGAGCGGGGTAGCACAGATACGCAGTATTTT.